These 26 T cell receptor beta chains share one sample of origin, sequenced in a study of T cell responses to AZD1222 COVID-19 vaccine. The assay was immunoSEQ multiplex PCR, and TCRdb's table has in-frame clones only and misses some. The data show some 190,000 clones, approximately 90% seen once. The material was peripheral blood, obtained on day 0 of AZD1222 vaccination. The source of these receptors is an adult in good health.

The rearrangement uses TRBV7-9 and TRBJ1-5, with unresolved D. Germline CDR1 and CDR2: SEHNR and FQNEAQ (reference sequence). V gave up 4 bases and J gave up 0 bases, with 10 bases separating them. The CDR3 loop spans 15 amino acids. CDR3 nucleotide sequence: TGTGCCAGCAGCTACAGCGGAGATAGCAATCAGCCCCAGCATTTT. Protein sequence: CASSYSGDSNQPQHF.

This chain links TRBV30 with TRBJ1-6; D is unresolved. Trimming removed 3 bases at V and 9 bases at J, with 9 bases between. The CDR3 runs to 12 residues. Germline V lookup: CDR1 GTSNPN, CDR2 SVGIG (reference sequence). DNA for the CDR3: TGTGCCTGGAGCTGGGTCGCTTCACCCCTCCACTTT. The encoded protein is CAWSWVASPLHF. Full variable domain (outside the CDR3, taken from reference TRBV30 and TRBJ1-6): SQTIHQWPATLVQPVGSPLSLECTVEGTSNPNLYWYRQAAGRGLQLLFYSVGIGQISSEVPQNLSASRPQDRQFILSSKKLLLSDSGFYLCAWSWVASPLHFGNGTRLTVT.

The rearrangement links TRBV4-1 to TRBJ2-1, with no clear D. The CDR3 is 11 residues long. V lost 2 bases and J 10 bases, leaving 6 bases between the germline ends. CDR1 and CDR2 from the germline V gene are MGHRA and YSYEKL. CDR3 in DNA: TGCGCCAGCAGCCAATCTAGGGAGCAGTTCTTC. Protein product: CASSQSREQFF.

This chain connects TRBV18 to TRBJ1-5; the match to TRBD1 covers 7 bases. This CDR3 contains 17 residues. V dropped 3 bases and J dropped 7; count of bases not matched to a gene: 15. Per germline, CDR1 KGHSH and CDR2 LQKENI. The CDR3: CASSPRQGSSPYQPQHF. As DNA, the CDR3 is TGTGCCAGCTCACCGCGACAGGGTTCATCCCCCTACCAGCCCCAGCATTTT.

The V and J genes are TRBV28 and TRBJ2-1; 12 bases are shared with TRBD2. The CDR3 has 15 residues. The V segment lost 3 bases and the J segment 7 bases; nucleotides outside the gene matches: 4. CDR1 is MDHEN and CDR2 is SYDVKM in the germline V gene. The CDR3 DNA is TGTGCCAGCAGTTTGGCTAGCGGGGGGGCGAATGAGCAGTTCTTC. It yields the protein CASSLASGGANEQFF.

The V gene is TRBV24-1, the J gene TRBJ1-2; TRBD1 agrees at 8 bases. V lost 3 bases, J lost 8 bases, and 10 bases stayed unmatched. The CDR3 consists of 15 residues. CDR1 is KGHDR and CDR2 is SFDVKD in the germline V gene. CDR3 sequence: CATSDRWAGGRGYTF. CDR3 sequence (DNA): TGTGCCACCAGTGATCGTTGGGCAGGGGGCCGAGGCTACACCTTC.

J is TRBJ2-7 and V is TRBV28, with a tentative D call TRBD2 (5 bases). CDR3 size: 14 residues. V was pared by 10 bases and J by 2 bases, with 18 bases between. The germline gives CDR1 MDHEN, CDR2 SYDVKM. The CDR3 DNA reads TGTGCCACCTCGACGTGGGGAGTAACCTACGAGCAGTACTTC. Protein sequence: CATSTWGVTYEQYF.

The chain uses TRBV7-2 and TRBJ1-2, with D possibly being TRBD1 (5 bases). The CDR3 length is 15 residues. Germline lookup yields CDR1 SGHTA and CDR2 FQGNSA. V lost 1 base and J 4 bases, leaving 13 bases between the germline ends. In DNA form, the CDR3 reads TGTGCCAGCAGCTTAGGGGTCAGGGAGGTCTATGGCTACACCTTC. Its translation: CASSLGVREVYGYTF.

V is TRBV19 and J is TRBJ1-1; TRBD1 agrees at 7 bases. Germline loops: CDR1 LNHDA, CDR2 SQIVND (reference sequence). The CDR3 is 14 amino acids. Losses at the gene ends were 3 bases for V and 5 bases for J; bases not matched to a gene: 6. The CDR3: CASSMRQGRTEAFF. CDR3 bases: TGTGCCAGTAGTATGAGACAGGGACGGACTGAAGCTTTCTTT.

This sequence joins TRBV6-4 and TRBJ2-5; D might be TRBD1 (6 bases). This CDR3 region has 13 residues. CDR1 and CDR2 (germline): MRHNA, SNTAGT. Deletions cut 9 bases from V and 5 bases from J, with 16 bases between. In DNA, the CDR3 is TGTGCCAGGGGGGCAGGGCCCTTCGAGACCCAGTACTTC. Translated: CARGAGPFETQYF.

The chain recombines TRBV7-2 with TRBJ2-7; TRBD2 is a possible D gene (6 bases). V was trimmed by 5 bases and J by 2 bases, leaving 16 bases between them. Germline values: CDR1 SGHTA, CDR2 FQGNSA. The CDR3 has 15 amino acids. The DNA for the CDR3 is TGTGCCAGCAGCCGGGGCGCGGGGTGGGCCTACGAGCAGTACTTC. Translated: CASSRGAGWAYEQYF.

This chain uses TRBV5-6 with TRBJ2-7; 8 bases map to TRBD2. CDR1 SGHDT and CDR2 YYEEEE come from the germline V gene. The CDR3 has 14 residues. Losses at the gene ends were 5 bases for V and 7 bases for J; bases not matched to a gene: 11. This CDR3 reads CASSLRGAYQEQYV. The CDR3 bases are TGTGCCAGCAGTTTGCGGGGGGCTTATCAAGAGCAGTACGTC.

V is TRBV6-5 and J is TRBJ2-5; D is ambiguous. The V end was cut by 2 bases, the J end by 4 bases, with 5 bases between. CDR3 length: 12 residues. The germline CDR1 and CDR2 sequences are MNHEY and SVGAGI. This CDR3 is CASSYHRETQYF. The DNA for the CDR3 is TGTGCCAGCAGTTACCACAGAGAGACCCAGTACTTC.

The genes are TRBV27 and TRBJ2-1; 12 positions match TRBD2. The CDR3 consists of 15 residues. CDR1 and CDR2 (germline): MNHEY, SMNVEV (reference sequence). V lost 6 bases, J lost 6 bases, and 6 bases stayed unmatched. The CDR3 loop is CASSRLAGERNEQFF. The CDR3 DNA sequence: TGTGCCAGCAGCAGACTAGCGGGGGAGCGCAATGAGCAGTTCTTC.

The chain uses TRBV4-2 and TRBJ2-3; TRBD1 is a possible D gene (5 bases). Per germline, CDR1 LGHNA and CDR2 YNFKEQ. The CDR3 has 15 amino acids. Trimming shortened V by 0 bases and J by 3 bases, and 10 bases separated the two germline ends. The CDR3, as DNA: TGTGCCAGCAGCCAAGATGGGTCAGGGACAGATACGCAGTATTTT. Translating it yields CASSQDGSGTDTQYF.

The V and J genes are TRBV7-9 and TRBJ1-1; D perhaps matches TRBD1 (6 bases). Per the germline V gene, CDR1 is SEHNR and CDR2 is FQNEAQ (reference sequence). The V and J ends lost 0 bases and 7 bases respectively, with 21 bases between them. The CDR3 length is 17 residues. CDR3 sequence: CASSLARWIGEGGEAFF. DNA of the CDR3: TGTGCCAGCAGCTTAGCGAGGTGGATAGGCGAGGGGGGTGAAGCTTTCTTT.

The chain is built from TRBV6-2 or TRBV6-3 and TRBJ1-2; a possible D gene is TRBD1 (5 bases). Germline CDR1 reads MNHEY; CDR2 reads SVGEGT. Trimming took off 1 base at V and 9 bases at J, with 12 bases between the two ends. The CDR3 runs 13 residues. The CDR3 sequence is CASSYLGRGSYTF. The CDR3, as DNA: TGTGCCAGCAGTTACTTGGGTCGGGGGAGCTACACCTTC.

V usage is TRBV6-1 and J usage is TRBJ2-1; no firm D call. V gave up 1 base and J gave up 4 bases, with 8 bases separating them. This CDR3 has 14 amino acids. The germline V gene encodes CDR1 MNHNS and CDR2 SASEGT. For the CDR3, the DNA is TGTGCCAGCAGTGAAGAGGTAGATTACAATGAGCAGTTCTTC. It encodes CASSEEVDYNEQFF.

The rearrangement joins TRBV5-1 to TRBJ2-1, with D possibly being TRBD1 (5 bases). V was cut by 4 bases and J by 6 bases, with 20 bases left in between. The length of the CDR3 is 16 residues. CDR1 is SGHRS, CDR2 YFSETQ, per germline. CDR3 DNA sequence: TGCGCCAGCAGCCCCTGGACCGGAGAAGGGGTCAATGAGCAGTTCTTC. This codes for CASSPWTGEGVNEQFF. Full variable domain (outside the CDR3, taken from reference TRBV5-1 and TRBJ2-1): KAGVTQTPRYLIKTRGQQVTLSCSPISGHRSVSWYQQTPGQGLQFLFEYFSETQRNKGNFPGRFSGRQFSNSRSEMNVSTLELGDSALYLCASSPWTGEGVNEQFFGPGTRLTVL.

This chain connects TRBV5-1 to TRBJ2-1, with D tentatively TRBD1 (5 bases). The CDR3 is 14 amino acids. V was shortened by 0 bases and J by 4 bases, with 8 bases between the two germline ends. CDR1 and CDR2 (germline): SGHRS, YFSETQ. The CDR3 sequence is CASSLEGQYNEQFF. The CDR3 coding sequence is TGCGCCAGCAGCTTGGAGGGGCAATACAATGAGCAGTTCTTC.

The CDR3 DNA follows: TGTGCCAGCAGCTCCGCCGGCAGGCAAATGAGGGGCTACACCTTC. This encodes CASSSAGRQMRGYTF. V and J are TRBV7-8 and TRBJ1-2; D ambiguous. The CDR3 has 15 residues. Looked up from germline, CDR1 is SGHVS and CDR2 is FQNEAQ. Trimming removed 4 bases from V and 8 bases from J, with 20 bases in between.

The J gene is TRBJ2-7, the V gene TRBV5-6; D is possibly TRBD1 or TRBD2 (5 bases each). Per germline, CDR1 SGHDT and CDR2 YYEEEE. The CDR3 totals 15 residues. V shed 5 bases and J shed 4 bases, with 19 bases lying between them. CDR3 in amino acids: CASSNFPGTEYEQYF. The CDR3 DNA is TGTGCCAGCAGTAACTTTCCCGGGACGGAATACGAGCAGTACTTC.

The DNA for the CDR3 is TGCGCCATCTACTTGGCGGAGGGGGCAGAACAAGAGACCCAGTACTTC. This encodes CAIYLAEGAEQETQYF. This chain links TRBV10-1 with TRBJ2-5; perhaps TRBD1 as D (7 bases). The CDR3 spans 16 residues. The V gene lost 10 bases and the J gene lost 2 bases, with 23 bases spanning the gap. Germline CDR1 reads WNHNN; CDR2 reads SYGVQD (reference sequence).

The V and J genes are TRBV7-2 and TRBJ2-2; either TRBD1 or TRBD2 may supply D (5 bases each). CDR3 length: 17 residues. From germline, CDR1 is SGHTA and CDR2 FQGNSA. The ends were cut back, 4 bases at V and 1 base at J, with 16 bases in the middle. The CDR3 is CASSSGGAGLNTGELFF. The CDR3 region has the DNA TGTGCCAGCAGCTCGGGTGGGGCAGGACTGAACACCGGGGAGCTGTTTTTT.

This CDR3 is CASSLTAAGSFTDTQYF. The CDR3 DNA reads as TGTGCCAGCAGCCTCACCGCGGCGGGGAGTTTCACAGATACGCAGTATTTT. The V call is TRBV7-3, the J call TRBJ2-3, with D perhaps TRBD2 (6 bases). V lost 5 bases, J lost 2 bases, and 20 bases lay in between. Per the germline V gene, CDR1 is SGHTA and CDR2 is FQGTGA. This CDR3 is 17 amino acids long.

The genes are TRBV9 and TRBJ1-6, with a possible D match to TRBD1 (5 bases). There are 16 residues in the CDR3. The germline V gene encodes CDR1 SGDLS and CDR2 YYNGEE. Trimming took off 0 bases at V and 3 bases at J, with 10 bases between the two ends. In nucleotides, the CDR3 is TGTGCCAGCAGCGTAGGGGGGGGATACTATAATTCACCCCTCCACTTT. It yields the protein CASSVGGGYYNSPLHF.